The clone carrying this T cell receptor beta chain was counted a few times. Its antigen is currently unknown. The CDR3 sequence is 14 residues long. Germline V gene data show CDR1 as SQVTM and CDR2 as ANQGSEA. Between the trimmed V and J ends, which lost 6 bases and 5 bases, there was a span of 17 bases. Unique molecular identifiers featured in each of the TCR beta cDNA libraries. A single record per CDR3 protein comes from TCRdb applying MiXCR to the PCR reads. The sample lists roughly 650,000 distinct CDR3 sequences, around 60% seen once, with roughly 12% in the top ten. The sample comes from a study of post-analysis software for immune sequencing data. The study, taken as a whole, reports: The study found significantly lower normalized Chao1 diversity in multiple sclerosis patients than in controls. Patients used about 5 TRBV segments, including TRBV5-6, TRBV5-1 and TRBV20-1, more often than controls.

The sequence was obtained from a girl aged 2 to 9 with multiple sclerosis. The rearrangement uses TRBV29-1 and TRBJ2-1, with D possibly TRBD1 on 6 matching bases. The specimen sequenced was blood. The DNA of the CDR3 is TGCAGCGTCGCGCCCGGACAGATAAACAATGAGCAGTTCTTC. Amino acids: CSVAPGQINNEQFF.